The source of this T cell receptor (beta chain) is a study of cytotoxic CD8 clonotypes in ibrutinib-treated CLL. This clone has only one observation. At the DNA level, this CDR3 is encoded by other sequences in the same sample as well. Measured with immunoSEQ multiplex PCR; TCRdb has only the in-frame clones, and not every one. The table has over 110,000 clones, more than 85% seen once; the top ten hold 10% to 11%. This CDR3 is built from 11 residues. Trimming took off 5 bases at V and 4 bases at J, with 6 bases between the two ends. The germline CDR1 and CDR2 sequences are SNHLY and FYNNEI. Sequencing was performed on PBMCs, taken after 12 months of ibrutinib treatment. The TCR comes from a human donor with chronic lymphocytic leukemia. The V gene is TRBV2, the J gene TRBJ2-7; no clear D gene. The CDR3 reads CASSPLYEQYF. CDR3 bases: TGTGCCAGCAGTCCCCTTTACGAGCAGTACTTC.